These T cell receptor beta chains were read from a single sample in a study of blood T cell repertoires in COVID-19. Libraries were prepared by immunoSEQ multiplex PCR; TCRdb keeps only in-frame clonotypes and omits some of them. The sample holds about 220,000 clones; around three quarters are singletons and the top ten take over 7%. Sequencing was carried out using peripheral blood. The receptors derive from a woman aged 65 to 85 with acute or convalescent COVID-19. CDR3s include the opening cysteine and the closing phenylalanine or tryptophan. A D gene is named only where the DNA matches it firmly. Not all rows give a size; the values are once, few, many and, for expanded clones, a class.

V	D	size	J	DNA	CDR3
TRBV3-1/TRBV3-2	NA	NA	TRBJ2-2	TGTGCCAGCACCCGAGAGGGGAGGTGGAACACCGGGGAGCTGTTTTTT	CASTREGRWNTGELFF
TRBV3-1/TRBV3-2	TRBD1	NA	TRBJ1-1	TGTGCCAGCAGGGGACAGGGACTCACTGAAGCTTTCTTT	CASRGQGLTEAFF
TRBV7-9	TRBD2	NA	TRBJ2-1	TGTGCCAGCAGCCGAGTGACTAGCGGGGGGGCCTACAATGAGCAGTTCTTC	CASSRVTSGGAYNEQFF
TRBV2	NA	NA	TRBJ2-5	TGTGCCAGCAGTACCCCGCCCAGGCCCCAGTACTTC	CASSTPPRPQYF
TRBV4-2	TRBD2	once	TRBJ2-3	TGTGCCAGCAGCCAGGGTCTTTGGCGGGGGGTGTCTAGCACAGATACGCAGTATTTT	CASSQGLWRGVSSTDTQYF
TRBV4-1	TRBD2	NA	TRBJ2-5	TGCGCCAGCAGCCAAGGCGTGTTATTAGCGGGGGGCCAAGAGACCCAGTACTTC	CASSQGVLLAGGQETQYF
TRBV5-1	TRBD2	few	TRBJ2-7	TGCGCCAGCAGCTTGCTCATGGGCGGGAGAAATTTTCAGTACTTC	CASSLLMGGRNFQYF
TRBV24-1	TRBD1	NA	TRBJ2-5	TGTGCCACCAGTGACTTTAGAAACCGGGACAGGGGTTCCCAGCAAGAGACCCAGTACTTC	CATSDFRNRDRGSQQETQYF
TRBV2	TRBD2	NA	TRBJ2-7	TGTGCCAGCAGTACTAGCGGGGGGGCCTACGAGCAGTACTTC	CASSTSGGAYEQYF
TRBV4-1	NA	NA	TRBJ1-2	TGCGCCAGCAGCCAAGATTCTCGGGGTTCCTATGGCTACACCTTC	CASSQDSRGSYGYTF
TRBV3-1/TRBV3-2	TRBD2	NA	TRBJ2-3	TGTGCCAGCAGCCACTACAGAGCTAGCGGGGGGGACACAGATACGCAGTATTTT	CASSHYRASGGDTDTQYF
TRBV20-1	NA	NA	TRBJ2-5	TGCAGTGCTCAGTACGGGGAGACCCAGTACTTC	CSAQYGETQYF
TRBV7-8	TRBD2	NA	TRBJ2-5	TGTGCCAGCAGCCGAAACCTAGCGGGGGGGCCCGAAGAGACCCAGTACTTC	CASSRNLAGGPEETQYF
TRBV7-9	TRBD2	NA	TRBJ2-3	TGTGCCAGCAGCCCCGTAGCGGGGGGGACAGATACGCAGTATTTT	CASSPVAGGTDTQYF
TRBV9	TRBD2	NA	TRBJ2-1	TGTGCCAGCAGCGTAGGGACTAGTCCCTACAATGAGCAGTTCTTC	CASSVGTSPYNEQFF
TRBV7-9	TRBD1	NA	TRBJ2-5	TGTGCCAGCAGCTCTTCAACCGGGACAGGGAAAGAGACCCAGTACTTC	CASSSSTGTGKETQYF
TRBV24-1	TRBD2	few	TRBJ2-1	TGTGCCACCAGTGACCCCGGGACTAGCGGGGGTCCCAGCTCCTACAATGAGCAGTTCTTC	CATSDPGTSGGPSSYNEQFF
TRBV6-5	NA	once	TRBJ2-1	TGTGCCAGCTGGGACTGGTACAATGAGCAGTTCTTC	CASWDWYNEQFF
TRBV7-9	NA	NA	TRBJ2-5	TGTGCCAGCAGCTTATCGGCGGGGAGAGGCCAAGAGACCCAGTACTTC	CASSLSAGRGQETQYF
TRBV7-8	NA	few	TRBJ1-5	TGTGCCAGCACCCTCGGGGGGGATCAGCCCCAGCATTTT	CASTLGGDQPQHF
TRBV30	NA	NA	TRBJ1-1	TGTGCCTGGATGACGGGAGCGAACACTGAAGCTTTCTTT	CAWMTGANTEAFF
TRBV6-6	TRBD1	NA	TRBJ1-2	TGTGCCAGCAGTTACGGGACAGGCATCTATGGCTACACCTTC	CASSYGTGIYGYTF
TRBV6-4	NA	NA	TRBJ2-6	TGTGCCAGCGTCCAGGGGAGAGTTTGTGGGGCCAACGTCCTGACTTTC	CASVQGRVCGANVLTF
TRBV6-2/TRBV6-3	TRBD2	NA	TRBJ2-3	TGTGCCAGCAGTTACTACGGGGGGGCAAGCACAGATACGCAGTATTTT	CASSYYGGASTDTQYF
TRBV9	TRBD1	NA	TRBJ2-7	TGTGCCAGCAGCGTAGCGGACAGGGGACACGAGCAGTACTTC	CASSVADRGHEQYF
TRBV5-6	NA	once	TRBJ1-2	TGTGCCAGCAGCTTGAAGCAGGGGGGCTACACCTTC	CASSLKQGGYTF